The rows below give T cell receptor beta chains drawn from one sample of a study of T cell changes during pregnancy in multiple sclerosis. TCRdb's copy holds only in-frame clones and misses some; the assay was immunoSEQ multiplex PCR. The repertoire holds approximately 92,000 clones, with about 92% as singletons. The sample in question was peripheral blood, obtained in the first trimester of pregnancy. Source of these receptors: a female donor with multiple sclerosis, enrolled in a pregnancy study. Each CDR3 is given with its conserved first and last residue. D genes are given only for firm matches. Not all rows give a size; the values are once, few, many and, for expanded clones, a class.

j_call	d_call	v_call	clone_size	cdr3_aa	cdr3_nt
TRBJ1-1	NA	TRBV6-1	NA	CASSRGYWTEAFF	TGTGCCAGCAGTAGGGGTTATTGGACTGAAGCTTTCTTT
TRBJ2-3	NA	TRBV29-1	NA	CSVLSSSTDTQYF	TGCAGCGTCCTTTCGTCTAGCACAGATACGCAGTATTTT
TRBJ1-1	NA	TRBV7-8	NA	CASSLNRFPQKDTEAFF	TGTGCCAGCAGCCTGAACAGGTTCCCCCAAAAGGACACTGAAGCTTTCTTT
TRBJ2-7	TRBD2	TRBV7-2	NA	CASSLALAGLYEQYF	TGTGCCAGCAGCTTAGCGCTAGCGGGCCTCTACGAGCAGTACTTC
TRBJ2-3	NA	TRBV11-1	NA	CASSLEASASTDTQYF	TGTGCCAGCAGCTTAGAGGCTAGCGCTAGCACAGATACGCAGTATTTT
TRBJ1-5	NA	TRBV30	once	CAWSGRGSGWTQHF	TGTGCCTGGAGTGGAAGGGGGTCTGGGTGGACCCAGCATTTT
TRBJ2-7	TRBD1	TRBV27	NA	CASSLSPSGQGLSYEQYF	TGTGCCAGCAGTTTATCCCCTTCGGGACAGGGACTCTCCTACGAGCAGTACTTC
TRBJ2-5	TRBD1	TRBV29-1	once	CSVEDRGYGYF	TGCAGCGTTGAGGACAGGGGGTACGGGTACTTC
TRBJ2-5	NA	TRBV7-9	NA	CASSFWGEVPMETQYF	TGTGCCAGCAGCTTCTGGGGGGAGGTGCCGATGGAGACCCAGTACTTC
TRBJ2-5	TRBD1	TRBV5-1	NA	CASSLGNRGTETQYF	TGCGCCAGCAGCTTGGGGAACAGGGGAACAGAGACCCAGTACTTC
TRBJ1-2	NA	TRBV7-2	NA	CASSLEARVNNYGYTF	TGTGCCAGCAGCTTAGAGGCCAGGGTCAATAACTATGGCTACACCTTC
TRBJ2-3	NA	TRBV5-1	NA	CASTGGMSTDTQYF	TGCGCCAGCACCGGCGGTATGAGCACAGATACGCAGTATTTT
TRBJ2-3	TRBD1	TRBV28	NA	CASRGQVLPDTQYF	TGTGCCAGCAGAGGACAGGTGCTCCCAGATACGCAGTATTTT
TRBJ2-5	TRBD2	TRBV4-1	NA	CASSQNTGGEETQYF	TGCGCCAGCAGCCAAAATACGGGGGGAGAAGAGACCCAGTACTTC
TRBJ2-1	NA	TRBV19	once	CASSMGAINEQFF	TGTGCCAGTAGTATGGGAGCAATCAATGAGCAGTTCTTC
TRBJ2-7	TRBD2	TRBV4-3	NA	CASSQDLPGGRSGPYEQYF	TGCGCCAGCAGCCAAGATCTTCCGGGGGGGAGGAGCGGGCCTTACGAGCAGTACTTC
TRBJ2-2	TRBD2	TRBV19	NA	CASSMVAGTGELFF	TGTGCCAGTAGTATGGTAGCGGGAACCGGGGAGCTGTTTTTT
TRBJ1-2	TRBD1	TRBV28	NA	CASSLGTVRYGYTF	TGTGCCAGCAGTCTGGGGACAGTCCGCTATGGCTACACCTTC
TRBJ2-7	NA	TRBV27	NA	CASSFLTGGKAYEQYF	TGTGCCAGCAGTTTCTTGACAGGAGGTAAAGCCTACGAGCAGTACTTC
TRBJ2-3	NA	TRBV9	NA	CASSVDGDCTDTQYF	TGTGCCAGCAGCGTAGACGGGGACTGCACAGATACGCAGTATTTT
TRBJ1-2	NA	TRBV7-9	NA	CASSLVGGYGYTF	TGTGCCAGCAGCTTAGTTGGCGGCTATGGCTACACCTTC